This T cell receptor (beta chain) was profiled in a study of blood T cell repertoires in COVID-19 (dated by TCRdb to the early 2020s). A note on the overall study: Samples from collaborators originated in the United States, Italy and Spain and spanned both the acute and convalescent phases of COVID-19. The repertoires were released in a freely available public database meant as a resource for research on the immune response to SARS-CoV-2. The prospective study material was composed of cDNA or gDNA derived from T cells, B-cell-depleted T cells, or PBMCs. HLA class I and class II types, where available, came from metadata supplied by the sample provider rather than from assay-based typing. Samples were obtained from the ongoing ImmuneRACE study (first 160 participants) and from 1,200 or so subjects provided by 6 global collaborators. Deeply sampled blood TCRbeta repertoires from subjects exposed to, actively infected with, or recovered from COVID-19 were included in the dataset. Sample metadata almost always included a de-identified subject ID, COVID-19 status, age in years and sex. Results and caveats for the whole study, not just this receptor: The quantity of clinical and demographic metadata differed by source and by participant and was supplied without curation.

Regarding this clone: The antigen this receptor binds is unknown. Base qualities are not provided; no much larger clone lies one nucleotide away.

TCRbeta CDR3 regions were amplified from genomic DNA by means of the immunoSEQ Assay, a bias-controlled multiplex PCR. Concerning the study's data processing: Within the assay, amplification of reference gene primers was used to estimate how many nucleated cells each sample contained. To quantify the absolute abundance of each unique TCRbeta CDR3 rearrangement, sequence reads were collapsed and filtered. For each sample, productive Simpson clonality was calculated by taking the square root of Simpson's diversity index across productive rearrangements. TCRdb obtained this table from immuneACCESS and retained in-frame rearrangements with V and J assigned. These tables miss some clones; where compared with another copy, unresolved V genes account for less than half of the shortfall, and the remainder is unexplained. V, J and clone size reflect that table, while D and trimming were determined from the DNA. The sample table records 100,000 to 150,000 clones; approximately 70% of these occur just once. Clones ranked in the top ten supply around 2% of the sample.

The collaborating institutions used their own protocols to collect whole blood in K2EDTA tubes. Collaborator samples were shipped for TCRbeta analysis as frozen whole blood, isolated PBMCs, or DNA extracted from either sample type. The origin of this receptor is a woman between 65 and 79 years old with acute or convalescent COVID-19. Sequencing used peripheral blood.

In nucleotide form, the sequence is TGTGCCAGTAGTATAGGAAACAGGGCCAATGAGCAGTTCTTC. It translates to CASSIGNRANEQFF. Recombination joined TRBV19 with TRBJ2-1; TRBD1 might be the D gene, on 6 matching bases. V is shortened by 1 base, J by 6 bases, and the region joining them spans 10 bases. CDR1 LNHDA and CDR2 SQIVND were looked up in the germline V gene (reference sequence). From the cysteine up to the phenylalanine, the CDR3 has a length of 14 residues. Left in the record is the CDR3 DNA by itself, 42 bases read in frame from the first base.